The following is a T cell receptor (beta chain) sequence with its context. What it recognizes is unknown. The entry originates in a study of blood T cells in healthy people across ages. General study findings and limits: Observed TCR beta diversity per million T cells went down as age went up. This fall followed a roughly linear course with age.

The CDR3 runs to 15 residues. Germline CDR1 reads SGHTA; CDR2 reads FQGNSA. J was trimmed by 6 bases and V by 5 bases; bases with no gene match: 9. Isolation of PBMCs gave at least 7 million cells per sample. Combining a sample-barcoded 5' primer with a J-beta primer mix, a second PCR ran for about 7 to 12 cycles. TCRdb reprocessed the 5' RACE reads via MiXCR and lists one record per CDR3 protein. The sample includes some 850,000 distinct CDR3 sequences, about 26% of them seen just once. This same sample was also part of a study on T cells of mothers and their children. That study reports: A slight, non-significant increase in overlap was found for related mother-child pairs relative to unrelated pairs.

This TCR was sampled from a boy between 10 and 17 years old in good health. The chain recombines TRBV7-2 with TRBJ1-4; 7 bases map to TRBD1. Sequencing was done on a sample of blood. For the CDR3, the DNA is TGTGCCAGCAGCCCCGTGGGACAGATCCATGAAAAACTGTTTTTT. This translates into CASSPVGQIHEKLFF. Combining the CDR3 with reference TRBV7-2 and TRBJ1-4 gives the whole variable domain GAGVSQSPSNKVTEKGKDVELRCDPISGHTALYWYRQSLGQGLEFLIYFQGNSAPDKSGLPSDRFSAERTGGSVSTLTIQRTQQEDSAVYLCASSPVGQIHEKLFFGSGTQLSVL.